One and the same sample provided the 27 T cell receptor beta chains below, sequenced in a study of shared clonotypes between healthy human individuals. Profiled with immunoSEQ multiplex PCR; TCRdb holds only in-frame clones, not every one. The table lists some 700,000 clones, about 90% of them singletons. Sequencing was done on a sample of memory CD8+ T cells from PBMCs. Subset reported: CD45RO+ cells pooled with CCR7-negative TemRA cells. The receptors derive from a man younger than 35 in good health. Some clones in this sample may be carry-over from other donors' samples.

The chain employs TRBV5-1 and TRBJ2-7; D is unresolved. V lost 0 bases and J lost 1, with 5 bases in between. Germline lookup yields CDR1 SGHRS and CDR2 YFSETQ. The CDR3 spans 13 residues. Here the CDR3 DNA reads TGCGCCAGCAGCTTGGAGACTTCCTACGAGCAGTACTTC. This codes for CASSLETSYEQYF.

The chain has TRBV4-2 and TRBJ1-4; 7 nucleotides agree with TRBD1. V gave up 2 bases and J gave up 7 bases; unmatched junction bases: 10. This CDR3 is 16 amino acids long. Germline CDR1 reads LGHNA; CDR2 reads YNFKEQ. CDR3 sequence (DNA): TGTGCCAGCAGCCAATACGTAGGGGGCGCGAGTGAAAAACTGTTTTTT. Encoded protein: CASSQYVGGASEKLFF.

The chain carries TRBV5-4 and TRBJ2-1; TRBD1 agrees at 9 bases. This CDR3 has 16 amino acids. CDR1 is SGHNT, CDR2 YYREEE, per germline (reference sequence). Germline trimming cut 4 bases from V and 7 bases from J; bases unmatched to any gene: 12. The CDR3, as DNA: TGTGCCAGCAGCGGGCTTGGGACAGGGTATTTGAATGAGCAGTTCTTC. Its protein is CASSGLGTGYLNEQFF.

CDR3 DNA: TGCGCCAGCAGCTTGTGGGCAGGGGGTGGGAATGAGCAGTTCTTC. The encoded protein is CASSLWAGGGNEQFF. The chain employs TRBV5-1 and TRBJ2-1, with TRBD1 matching 7 bases. The CDR3 loop spans 15 amino acids. Looked up from germline, CDR1 is SGHRS and CDR2 is YFSETQ. Trimming at V came to 1 base and at J to 7 bases, leaving 8 bases not matched to a gene. The full variable domain, completed using reference TRBV5-1 and TRBJ2-1, is KAGVTQTPRYLIKTRGQQVTLSCSPISGHRSVSWYQQTPGQGLQFLFEYFSETQRNKGNFPGRFSGRQFSNSRSEMNVSTLELGDSALYLCASSLWAGGGNEQFFGPGTRLTVL.

The chain uses TRBV28 and TRBJ1-3; D call uncertain. This CDR3 comprises 15 residues. V dropped 6 bases and J dropped 4 bases, with 16 bases sitting between them. In germline, CDR1 is MDHEN, CDR2 SYDVKM. Here the CDR3 reads CASSPLEGPGNTIYF. The CDR3 nucleotides are TGTGCCAGCAGCCCCCTCGAGGGCCCGGGAAACACCATATATTTT.

In DNA, the CDR3 is TGCGCCAGCAGCCAAGTTCTTTCCCCGGCCAGTGAGCAGTTCTTC. Amino acids: CASSQVLSPASEQFF. The chain carries TRBV4-1 and TRBJ2-1; unclear D gene. The CDR3 loop spans 15 amino acids. The germline V gene has CDR1 MGHRA and CDR2 YSYEKL. V was trimmed by 1 base and J by 9 bases, leaving 16 bases between them.

The CDR3 DNA follows: TGCGCCAGCAGCCAAGTGGGACTCGGGGGCTACACCTTC. Translating gives CASSQVGLGGYTF. The chain joins TRBV4-1 to TRBJ1-2; D is perhaps TRBD1 (5 bases). V dropped 1 base and J dropped 8 bases, with 11 bases sitting between them. Germline values: CDR1 MGHRA, CDR2 YSYEKL. The CDR3 totals 13 residues.

The chain is built from TRBV4-1 and TRBJ2-1; 7 bases fit TRBD1. V lost 4 bases and J lost 5; bases outside the gene matches: 11. CDR1 is MGHRA and CDR2 is YSYEKL in the germline V gene. The CDR3 has 16 amino acids. CDR3 in amino acids: CASSRTQGLMNNEQFF. In DNA, the CDR3 is TGCGCCAGCAGCCGCACACAGGGGCTGATGAACAATGAGCAGTTCTTC.

This sequence joins TRBV28 and TRBJ2-1; D is unclear. The CDR3 has 17 residues. CDR1 is MDHEN, CDR2 SYDVKM, per germline. The V end lost 4 bases, the J end lost 8 bases, and 24 bases lay between the germline ends. The CDR3 sequence: CASSSRLVSSTGDEQFF. CDR3 nucleotide sequence: TGTGCCAGCAGTTCCCGACTCGTTAGTTCGACTGGGGATGAGCAGTTCTTC.

The CDR3 spells CASSLAPGSYEQYF. The CDR3 DNA follows: TGTGCCAGCAGCTTAGCGCCGGGCTCCTACGAGCAGTACTTC. The chain carries TRBV7-8 and TRBJ2-7; no clear D gene. This CDR3 contains 14 residues. Per germline, CDR1 SGHVS and CDR2 FQNEAQ. The V gene lost 0 bases and the J gene lost 0 bases, with 6 bases spanning the gap. Together with reference TRBV7-8 and TRBJ2-7, the CDR3 gives the full variable domain: GAGVSQSPRYKVAKRGQDVALRCDPISGHVSLFWYQQALGQGPEFLTYFQNEAQLDKSGLPSDRFFAERPEGSVSTLKIQRTQQEDSAVYLCASSLAPGSYEQYFGPGTRLTVT.

In its sample, this clone was seen a few times. This chain joins TRBV27 and TRBJ1-5; D unclear. CDR1 and CDR2 (germline): MNHEY, SMNVEV (reference sequence). Trimming removed 4 bases from V and 7 bases from J, with 11 bases in between. The CDR3 has 13 residues. For the CDR3, the DNA is TGTGCCAGCAGTTCCCGACTCCCACAGCCCCAGCATTTT. Its translation: CASSSRLPQPQHF.

This chain joins TRBV4-3 and TRBJ1-2; D is unresolved. The CDR3 consists of 14 residues. The germline gives CDR1 LGHNA, CDR2 YSLEER. V lost 7 bases, J lost 8 bases, and 20 bases lay in between. The CDR3 reads CASTPGVSSGGYTF. CDR3 nucleotides: TGCGCCAGCACCCCAGGAGTCTCTTCGGGAGGCTACACCTTC.

With respect to this clone: A junction boundary mismatches the germline segment, possibly from a read error. The J gene is TRBJ1-2, the V gene TRBV5-4, with D unclear. CDR3 length: 12 amino acids. Germline-derived CDR1 and CDR2 are SGHNT and YYREEE (reference sequence). This chain's CDR3 is CASAPPGLPHSF. The CDR3 DNA is TGTGCCAGCGCCCCCCCCGGCCTCCCGCACTCCTTC.

This sequence joins TRBV29-1 and TRBJ2-7; D possibly corresponds to TRBD2 (6 bases). There are 12 residues in the CDR3. The germline V and J ends were trimmed by 7 bases and 4 bases, with 14 bases remaining between them. Germline CDR1 and CDR2: SQVTM and ANQGSEA. The CDR3 region has the DNA TGCAGCGCGAGCGGGCCCTTATACGAGCAGTACTTC. Its translation is CSASGPLYEQYF.

This chain joins TRBV5-1 and TRBJ1-1, with D possibly being TRBD1 (6 bases). The CDR3 totals 12 residues. V lost 3 bases and J lost 5, with 8 bases in between. Germline loops: CDR1 SGHRS, CDR2 YFSETQ. The CDR3 sequence is CASSWRGTEAFF. The DNA for the CDR3 is TGCGCCAGCAGCTGGAGGGGGACTGAAGCTTTCTTT.

The V and J genes are TRBV6-1 and TRBJ1-5, with D unresolved. V was pared by 4 bases and J by 2 bases, with 6 bases between. Germline-derived CDR1 and CDR2 are MNHNS and SASEGT. The CDR3 has 13 residues. The CDR3 reads CASSVFRNQPQHF. Here the CDR3 DNA reads TGTGCCAGCAGTGTGTTCCGCAATCAGCCCCAGCATTTT.

The chain links TRBV19 to TRBJ2-2; D ambiguous. The ends were cut back, 4 bases at V and 0 bases at J, with 6 bases in the middle. Germline V gene sequence: CDR1 LNHDA, CDR2 SQIVND (reference sequence). This CDR3 contains 14 residues. CDR3 protein: CASSRRANTGELFF. The CDR3 nucleotides read TGTGCCAGTAGTAGACGGGCGAACACCGGGGAGCTGTTTTTT.

The V gene is TRBV5-1, the J gene TRBJ2-5, with 12 bases identical to TRBD1. CDR3 length equals 16 residues. The V and J ends lost 4 bases and 2 bases, in that order; junction bases with no gene match: 6. CDR1 and CDR2 from the germline V gene are SGHRS and YFSETQ. CDR3 sequence: CASSAGTGGYQETQYF. Written as DNA, the CDR3 is TGCGCCAGCAGCGCAGGGACAGGGGGCTATCAAGAGACCCAGTACTTC. The full variable domain, in which reference TRBV5-1 and TRBJ2-5 provide the parts outside the CDR3, is KAGVTQTPRYLIKTRGQQVTLSCSPISGHRSVSWYQQTPGQGLQFLFEYFSETQRNKGNFPGRFSGRQFSNSRSEMNVSTLELGDSALYLCASSAGTGGYQETQYFGPGTRLLVL.

The CDR3 DNA follows: TGTGCCAGCGTCAATGGGGGAGTTTACAATGAGCAGTTCTTC. This gives the protein CASVNGGVYNEQFF. The J gene is TRBJ2-1, the V gene TRBV7-3, with D possibly being TRBD1 or TRBD2 (5 bases each). CDR3 length: 14 residues. The ends were cut back, 8 bases at V and 4 bases at J, with 15 bases in the middle. Germline CDR1 and CDR2: SGHTA and FQGTGA.

The chain recombines TRBV28 with TRBJ2-1; no clear D gene. The germline gives CDR1 MDHEN, CDR2 SYDVKM. The CDR3 has 10 amino acids. Trimming removed 10 bases at V and 0 bases at J, with 1 base between. This chain's CDR3 is CATSYNEQFF. CDR3 in DNA: TGTGCCACCTCCTACAATGAGCAGTTCTTC.

The V call is TRBV6-5, the J call TRBJ2-1, with 10 bases that match TRBD2. This CDR3 spans 16 amino acids. J was trimmed by 5 bases and V by 1 base; bases with no gene match: 5. Germline lookup yields CDR1 MNHEY and CDR2 SVGAGI. As DNA, the CDR3 is TGTGCCAGCAGTTACTGGGCTAGCGGGAGTCACAATGAGCAGTTCTTC. Its protein product is CASSYWASGSHNEQFF.

This clone was recorded once. CDR3: CASSQEPVRVNTEAFF. DNA of the CDR3: TGCGCCAGCAGCCAAGAACCCGTCCGGGTGAACACTGAAGCTTTCTTT. The chain couples TRBV4-1 to TRBJ1-1; D remains ambiguous. CDR1 MGHRA and CDR2 YSYEKL come from the germline V gene. The CDR3 loop spans 16 amino acids. Trimming cost V 0 bases and J 0 bases, with 11 bases left between them.

CDR3 bases: TGCAGCGGGACAGGGGCCAAAAACATTCAGTACTTC. It translates to CSGTGAKNIQYF. The chain uses TRBV29-1 and TRBJ2-4; TRBD1 matches 8 bases. The CDR3 is made up of 12 amino acids. J gave up 1 base and V 7 bases, and 0 bases lay outside the gene matches. CDR1 is SQVTM, CDR2 ANQGSEA, per germline.

The rearrangement links TRBV11-2 to TRBJ1-1; tentatively, D is TRBD1 (5 bases). The CDR3 is 16 amino acids. Germline CDR1 SGHAT, CDR2 FQNNGV. V lost 2 bases to trimming and J lost 0 bases, with 13 bases between them. In nucleotides, the CDR3 is TGTGCCAGCAGCTTAAGGGGAAAATATGTGAACACTGAAGCTTTCTTT. It translates to CASSLRGKYVNTEAFF.

This clone has a handful of counts. The rearrangement uses TRBV9 and TRBJ2-5, with a tentative D call TRBD1 (5 bases). The CDR3 is made up of 15 amino acids. Trimming stripped 7 bases from V and 1 base from J, with 17 bases between. Looked up from germline, CDR1 is SGDLS and CDR2 is YYNGEE. In DNA, the CDR3 is TGTGCCAGCGCAATGACGGGCAGGGTCCAAGAGACCCAGTACTTC. Translated, it gives CASAMTGRVQETQYF.

This sequence joins TRBV28 and TRBJ1-4, with 9 bases that match TRBD1. Trimming removed 5 bases from V and 6 bases from J; junction bases left unmatched: 13. This CDR3 region has 17 residues. Germline V lookup: CDR1 MDHEN, CDR2 SYDVKM. Here the CDR3 reads CASSAIGQGIGDEKLFF. The CDR3 nucleotides are TGTGCCAGCAGTGCCATTGGACAGGGGATCGGCGATGAAAAACTGTTTTTT. The variable domain in full, with the rest retrieved from reference TRBV28 and TRBJ1-4, is DVKVTQSSRYLVKRTGEKVFLECVQDMDHENMFWYRQDPGLGLRLIYFSYDVKMKEKGDIPEGYSVSREKKERFSLILESASTNQTSMYLCASSAIGQGIGDEKLFFGSGTQLSVL.

The rearrangement links TRBV28 to TRBJ2-7; D is undetermined. The V and J ends lost 8 bases and 0 bases respectively, with 11 bases between them. Germline V gene sequence: CDR1 MDHEN, CDR2 SYDVKM. The CDR3 runs 13 residues. In DNA form, the CDR3 reads TGTGCCAGCGAAAACGGCAACTCCTACGAGCAGTACTTC. Protein sequence: CASENGNSYEQYF.